This entry concerns a single T cell receptor (beta chain). This CDR3 comprises 13 residues. Germline V gives CDR1 GTSNPN, CDR2 SVGIG (reference sequence). Trimming took off 2 bases at V and 3 bases at J, with 10 bases between the two ends. Original methodology: Counts of nucleated cells, estimated from reference gene primer amplification, were obtained. The protocol was immunoSEQ multiplex PCR, while the TCRdb copy is restricted to in-frame clones and leaves out a portion. The DNA was the basis for D and trimming; V, J and clone size are from that table. The sample holds 81,000 or so clones; approximately 92% are singletons and the top ten take roughly 5.9%. The entry originates in a study of blood T cell repertoires in COVID-19. The wider study: Whether acute or convalescent, the COVID-19 samples came from the United States, Italy and Spain. PBMCs, B-cell-depleted T cells, or T cells provided the cDNA or gDNA that made up the material.

The receptor comes from a woman aged 55-70 years with active COVID-19. The sequencing sample was made of peripheral blood. The V gene is TRBV30, the J gene TRBJ1-1, with unresolved D. CDR3 in amino acids: CAWSPPSYTEAFF. The CDR3 coding sequence is TGTGCCTGGAGTCCTCCGAGCTACACTGAAGCTTTCTTT.